The 22 T cell receptor beta chains listed next were all sequenced from one sample in a study of cytomegalovirus exposure and HLA in healthy donors. Primers: 60 Vbeta forward and 13 Jbeta reverse. The data were produced by immunoSEQ multiplex PCR, yet TCRdb's version contains in-frame clones alone and is incomplete. The table includes some 110,000 clones, over 60% detected once. Sequencing was carried out using PBMCs. The source of these receptors is a young man in good health and CMV-seropositive.

This rearrangement joins TRBV2 to TRBJ2-1; perhaps TRBD2 as D (5 bases). V was trimmed by 4 bases and J by 3 bases, leaving 16 bases between them. This CDR3 spans 16 amino acids. Germline V gene sequence: CDR1 SNHLY, CDR2 FYNNEI. The DNA of the CDR3 is TGTGCCAGCAGTGGCAGGACTGTACGAAGCTACAATGAGCAGTTCTTC. It specifies CASSGRTVRSYNEQFF.

The J gene is TRBJ1-2, the V gene TRBV9; the match to TRBD1 covers 7 bases. This CDR3 has 14 amino acids. Germline lookup yields CDR1 SGDLS and CDR2 YYNGEE. The trim removed 4 bases at V and 6 bases at J, leaving 9 bases unmatched. The CDR3 here is CASSPRTGADGYTF. The CDR3 DNA follows: TGTGCCAGCAGCCCCCGGACAGGAGCGGATGGCTACACCTTC.

The V call is TRBV5-1, the J call TRBJ2-5; TRBD2 is a possible D gene (5 bases). Trimming pared 7 bases from V and 2 bases from J, leaving 15 bases between. The CDR3 length is 14 residues. CDR1 is SGHRS and CDR2 is YFSETQ in the germline V gene. The CDR3 region is CASWRSVGQETQYF. CDR3 nucleotide sequence: TGCGCCAGCTGGAGGAGCGTAGGACAAGAGACCCAGTACTTC. The full variable domain, its missing parts supplied by reference TRBV5-1 and TRBJ2-5, is KAGVTQTPRYLIKTRGQQVTLSCSPISGHRSVSWYQQTPGQGLQFLFEYFSETQRNKGNFPGRFSGRQFSNSRSEMNVSTLELGDSALYLCASWRSVGQETQYFGPGTRLLVL.

This clone turned up a few times. The chain combines TRBV28 with TRBJ2-7, with D tentatively TRBD1 (5 bases). The CDR3 runs to 12 residues. V lost 5 bases and J lost 5, with 10 bases in between. The germline CDR1 and CDR2 sequences are MDHEN and SYDVKM. The DNA of the CDR3 is TGTGCCAGCAGTGGCAGGGCCGACGAGCAGTACTTC. This gives the protein CASSGRADEQYF.

The chain joins TRBV19 to TRBJ2-3, with D unclear. The germline V and J ends were trimmed by 2 bases and 13 bases, with 13 bases remaining between them. The length of the CDR3 is 12 residues. Per the germline V gene, CDR1 is LNHDA and CDR2 is SQIVND (reference sequence). This CDR3 is CASSISQREEYF. CDR3 in DNA: TGTGCCAGTAGTATAAGTCAGAGAGAGGAGTATTTT.

The chain joins TRBV2 to TRBJ2-3; TRBD2 matches at 14 bases. J was trimmed by 6 bases and V by 8 bases; bases with no gene match: 7. Germline V gene data show CDR1 as SNHLY and CDR2 as FYNNEI. The CDR3 has 15 amino acids. The CDR3 reads CASSLGLAGVDTQYF. In DNA form, the CDR3 reads TGTGCCAGCTCATTGGGACTAGCGGGGGTGGATACGCAGTATTTT.

V is TRBV2 and J is TRBJ2-1, with 10 bases aligning to TRBD2. CDR1 is SNHLY, CDR2 FYNNEI, per germline. The V gene end was trimmed by 6 bases and the J gene end by 8 bases; junction bases not matched to a gene: 10. The CDR3 is 15 residues long. The CDR3 bases are TGTGCCAGCAGCCTTAGCGGGGGGCCTAGCCATGAGCAGTTCTTC. Translation gives CASSLSGGPSHEQFF.

The rearrangement links TRBV30 to TRBJ1-4; D is perhaps TRBD1 (6 bases). The CDR3 consists of 14 residues. Trimming cost V 0 bases and J 8 bases, with 13 bases left between them. Germline V gene sequence: CDR1 GTSNPN, CDR2 SVGIG (reference sequence). CDR3 region: CAWSVRGAGEKLFF. CDR3 nucleotides: TGTGCCTGGAGTGTACGGGGGGCAGGGGAAAAACTGTTTTTT.

This rearrangement joins TRBV7-9 to TRBJ2-7, with a tentative D call TRBD1 (5 bases). The germline gives CDR1 SEHNR, CDR2 FQNEAQ (reference sequence). CDR3 length: 12 residues. The V and J ends lost 5 bases and 3 bases respectively, with 8 bases between them. In DNA, the CDR3 is TGTGCCAGCAGCACAGACAGCTACGAGCAGTACTTC. This encodes CASSTDSYEQYF.

This clone was seen only a few times. V gene TRBV12-5 combines with J gene TRBJ2-2; a weak D match, TRBD1 (6 bases). This CDR3 has 15 residues. Germline V gene lookup returns CDR1 LGHNT and CDR2 FRNRAP. The ends were cut back, 1 base at V and 7 bases at J, with 13 bases in the middle. The CDR3 DNA reads TGTGCTAGTGGTTTGGGGACAGTATCAAACGGGGAGCTGTTTTTT. This codes for CASGLGTVSNGELFF.

The chain employs TRBV6-1 and TRBJ1-1, with TRBD1 identical over 7 bases. V lost 5 bases, J lost 11 bases, and 14 bases stayed unmatched. CDR3 size: 14 residues. The V gene's germline CDR1 is MNHNS and CDR2 SASEGT. The CDR3 DNA is TGTGCCAGCAGTCTTGTGGGGGGCAGGGGGAGGGCTTTCTTT. Translating it yields CASSLVGGRGRAFF.

As DNA, the CDR3 is TGCGCCAGCAGTTCGGCGGGACTAAATGAAAAACTGTTTTTT. This codes for CASSSAGLNEKLFF. This chain connects TRBV5-1 to TRBJ1-4, with TRBD1 as a possible D gene (5 bases). Trimming shortened V by 5 bases and J by 5 bases, and 13 bases separated the two germline ends. Germline V lookup: CDR1 SGHRS, CDR2 YFSETQ. The CDR3 is 14 residues long.

This clone occurred a few times. The V call is TRBV4-1, the J call TRBJ1-2; 9 bases map to TRBD1. CDR3 size: 14 residues. CDR1 is MGHRA and CDR2 is YSYEKL in the germline V gene. The trim removed 0 bases at V and 8 bases at J, leaving 4 bases unmatched. The CDR3 loop reads CASSQEQGARGYTF. CDR3 nucleotide sequence: TGCGCCAGCAGCCAAGAACAGGGGGCTCGGGGCTACACCTTC.

A note on this clone: At one end, the junction sequence differs from germline, possibly due to a read error. This chain links TRBV6-5 with TRBJ1-2; D is unclear. The CDR3 consists of 15 residues. From germline, CDR1 is MNHEY and CDR2 SVGAGI. This CDR3 reads CASSYGRGGKNGYPF. The CDR3 DNA follows: TGTGCCAGCAGTTACGGTCGAGGAGGTAAAAATGGCTACCCCTTC.

This clone was detected only a few times. The chain links TRBV6-5 to TRBJ2-7; 10 nucleotides match TRBD1. The CDR3 covers 14 residues. In germline, CDR1 is MNHEY, CDR2 SVGAGI. V was clipped by 2 bases and J by 6 bases; unmatched bases: 4. The CDR3, as DNA: TGTGCCAGCAGTTACGGGACAGGGGTTTCCGAGCAGTACTTC. It codes for CASSYGTGVSEQYF.

The chain joins TRBV18 to TRBJ1-4; D unresolved. Looked up from germline, CDR1 is KGHSH and CDR2 is LQKENI. The CDR3 loop spans 15 amino acids. V gave up 3 bases and J gave up 7 bases, with 15 bases separating them. The CDR3 DNA is TGTGCCAGCTCACCGTCGGCGGGGAGGACTGAAAAACTGTTTTTT. Its translation is CASSPSAGRTEKLFF.

The CDR3 loop reads CASSLGGGAYEQYF. CDR3 in DNA: TGTGCCAGCAGCTTAGGCGGGGGGGCGTACGAGCAGTACTTC. This chain connects TRBV11-3 to TRBJ2-7; 9 bases map to TRBD2. This CDR3 region has 14 residues. Germline CDR1 SGHNT, CDR2 YENEEA. The J segment lost 4 bases and the V segment lost 1 base, leaving 2 bases of the junction unmatched.

This clone was counted once. The chain is built from TRBV4-2 and TRBJ2-5; D remains unclear. The J call may be faulty, since TRBJ2-7 better matches the DNA end. Germline V CDR1 and CDR2: LGHNA, YNFKEQ. CDR3 length equals 12 residues. The CDR3 is CASSQDAYEQYF. The CDR3 DNA sequence: TGTGCCAGCAGCCAAGACGCCTACGAGCAGTACTTC.

The V gene is TRBV5-6, the J gene TRBJ1-5, with D perhaps TRBD1 (5 bases). Trimming cost V 4 bases and J 7 bases, with 9 bases left between them. Germline CDR1 and CDR2: SGHDT and YYEEEE. The CDR3 has 12 amino acids. CDR3 residues: CASSQGVQPQHF. CDR3 nucleotides: TGTGCCAGCAGCCAAGGGGTACAGCCCCAGCATTTT.

This clone was seen repeatedly, ten times or more. This sequence joins TRBV4-3 and TRBJ1-1, with TRBD1 matching over 8 bases. Germline CDR1 reads LGHNA; CDR2 reads YSLEER. The CDR3 runs 12 residues. The V gene end was trimmed by 4 bases and the J gene end by 8 bases; junction bases not matched to a gene: 3. CDR3 region: CASSLRTGEAFF. DNA of the CDR3: TGCGCCAGCAGCCTTCGGACAGGGGAAGCTTTCTTT.

The chain uses TRBV9 and TRBJ2-5; 11 bases agree with TRBD2. Germline values: CDR1 SGDLS, CDR2 YYNGEE. The CDR3 is 13 residues long. Trimming cost V 4 bases and J 4 bases; bases outside gene matches: 0. Here the CDR3 reads CASSTSGRETQYF. The CDR3 region has the DNA TGTGCCAGCAGCACTAGCGGGAGAGAGACCCAGTACTTC.

This clone was seen only once. The V call is TRBV18, the J call TRBJ2-2; TRBD1 matches at 10 bases. The germline V gene encodes CDR1 KGHSH and CDR2 LQKENI. The CDR3 extends over 15 amino acids. J was trimmed by 6 bases and V by 5 bases; bases with no gene match: 6. CDR3 bases: TGTGCCAGCTCAGCGCTTGGACAGGGGGCCGGGGAGCTGTTTTTT. Encoded protein: CASSALGQGAGELFF.